This is a list of T cell receptor beta chains from one sample in a study of OX40 agonist ivuxolimab in advanced cancers. The table came from immunoSEQ multiplex PCR; TCRdb's copy has only in-frame clones and leaves some out. The repertoire consists of around 70,000 clones, with roughly 80% occurring once and the leading ten covering about 5%. Sequences were derived from CD4+ or CD8+ T cells sorted from blood, sampled in a trial of the OX40 agonist ivuxolimab. All receptors derive from an adult with an advanced solid tumor such as melanoma, head and neck, liver or kidney cancer. The CDR3 runs from the conserved cysteine through the conserved F or W. Fields, in order: J gene, V gene, CDR3 protein.

TRBJ1-4	TRBV6-1	CASSDSPGANEKLFF
TRBJ2-5	TRBV10-2	CASSPQRGSRGAQYF
TRBJ2-4	TRBV29-1	CSAGGGLAQYF
TRBJ2-3	TRBV6-6	CASSYPGQGDTQYF
TRBJ2-1	TRBV6-5	CASSYWLAGTNEQFF
TRBJ1-5	TRBV4-3	CASSQDFQARQPQHF
TRBJ1-1	TRBV5-8	CASSLTGPLMNTEAFF
TRBJ2-7	TRBV4-2	CASSWGQILSEQYF
TRBJ2-1	TRBV27	CASNLEASSYNEQFF
TRBJ1-5	TRBV19	CASSTFQGRSNQPQHF
TRBJ2-6	TRBV5-1	CASSQDSSGANVLTF
TRBJ2-7	TRBV28	CASINRASYEQYF
TRBJ2-5	TRBV5-4	CASSSRTSGGETQYF
TRBJ2-2	TRBV2	CASSESIPQGANTGELFF
TRBJ2-5	TRBV7-8	CASSLEGGVGTQYF